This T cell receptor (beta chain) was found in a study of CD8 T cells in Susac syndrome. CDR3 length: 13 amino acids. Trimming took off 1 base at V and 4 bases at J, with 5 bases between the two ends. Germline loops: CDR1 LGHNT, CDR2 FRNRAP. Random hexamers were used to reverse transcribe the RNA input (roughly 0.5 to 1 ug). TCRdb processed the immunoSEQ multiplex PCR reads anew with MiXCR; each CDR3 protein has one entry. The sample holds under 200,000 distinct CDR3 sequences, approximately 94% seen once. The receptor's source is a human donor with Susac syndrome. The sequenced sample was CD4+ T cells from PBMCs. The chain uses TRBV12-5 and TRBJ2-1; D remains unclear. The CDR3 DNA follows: TGTGCTAGTGGTTTGGATTCGTACAATGAGCAGTTCTTC. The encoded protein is CASGLDSYNEQFF.